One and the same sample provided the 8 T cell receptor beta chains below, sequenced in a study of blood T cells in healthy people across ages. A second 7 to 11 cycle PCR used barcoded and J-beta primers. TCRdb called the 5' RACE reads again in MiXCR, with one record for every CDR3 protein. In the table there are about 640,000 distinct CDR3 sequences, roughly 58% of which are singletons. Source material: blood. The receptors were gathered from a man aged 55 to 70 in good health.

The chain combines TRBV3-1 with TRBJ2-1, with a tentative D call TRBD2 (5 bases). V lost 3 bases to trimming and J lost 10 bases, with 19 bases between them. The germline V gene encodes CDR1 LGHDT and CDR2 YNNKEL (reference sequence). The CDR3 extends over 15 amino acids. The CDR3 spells CASSQASWALREQFF. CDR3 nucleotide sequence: TGTGCCAGCAGCCAGGCTAGCTGGGCGCTTAGGGAGCAGTTCTTC.

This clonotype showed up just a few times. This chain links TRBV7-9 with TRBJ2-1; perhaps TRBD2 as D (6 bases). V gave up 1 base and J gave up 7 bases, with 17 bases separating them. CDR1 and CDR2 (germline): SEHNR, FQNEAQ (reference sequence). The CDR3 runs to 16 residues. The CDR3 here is CASSLGDAGSGNEQFF. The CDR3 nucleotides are TGTGCCAGCAGCTTAGGCGACGCGGGGAGTGGGAATGAGCAGTTCTTC.

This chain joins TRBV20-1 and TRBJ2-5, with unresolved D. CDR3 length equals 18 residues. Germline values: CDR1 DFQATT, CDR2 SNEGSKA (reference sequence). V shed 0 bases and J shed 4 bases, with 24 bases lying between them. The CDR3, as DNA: TGCAGTGCTAGAGATTCGGTTATGGCTGTTAAATTGGGAGAGACCCAGTACTTC. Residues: CSARDSVMAVKLGETQYF.

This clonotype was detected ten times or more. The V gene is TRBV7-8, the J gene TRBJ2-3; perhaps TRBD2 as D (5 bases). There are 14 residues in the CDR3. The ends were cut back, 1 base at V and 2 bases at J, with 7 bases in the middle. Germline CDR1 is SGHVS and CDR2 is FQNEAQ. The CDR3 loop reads CASSLGRATDTQYF. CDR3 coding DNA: TGTGCCAGCAGCTTAGGGCGGGCCACAGATACGCAGTATTTT.

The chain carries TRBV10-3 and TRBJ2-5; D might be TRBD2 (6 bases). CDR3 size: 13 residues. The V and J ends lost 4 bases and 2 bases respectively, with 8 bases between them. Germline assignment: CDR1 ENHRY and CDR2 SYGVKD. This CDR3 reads CAISGLAQETQYF. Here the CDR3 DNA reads TGTGCCATCAGTGGTCTAGCGCAAGAGACCCAGTACTTC.

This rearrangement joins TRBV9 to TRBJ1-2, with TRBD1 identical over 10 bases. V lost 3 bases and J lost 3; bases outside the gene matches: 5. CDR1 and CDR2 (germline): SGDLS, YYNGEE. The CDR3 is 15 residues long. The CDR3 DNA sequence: TGTGCCAGCAGCGCCGGGACAGGGGCGGACTATGGCTACACCTTC. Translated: CASSAGTGADYGYTF. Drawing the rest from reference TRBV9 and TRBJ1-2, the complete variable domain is DSGVTQTPKHLITATGQRVTLRCSPRSGDLSVYWYQQSLDQGLQFLIQYYNGEERAKGNILERFSAQQFPDLHSELNLSSLELGDSALYFCASSAGTGADYGYTFGSGTRLTVV.

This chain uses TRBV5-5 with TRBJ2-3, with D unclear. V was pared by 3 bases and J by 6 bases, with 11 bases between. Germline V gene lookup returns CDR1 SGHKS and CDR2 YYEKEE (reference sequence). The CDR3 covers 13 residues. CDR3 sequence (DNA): TGTGCCAGCAGCTGGGGTTCTGGGGATACGCAGTATTTT. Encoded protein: CASSWGSGDTQYF.

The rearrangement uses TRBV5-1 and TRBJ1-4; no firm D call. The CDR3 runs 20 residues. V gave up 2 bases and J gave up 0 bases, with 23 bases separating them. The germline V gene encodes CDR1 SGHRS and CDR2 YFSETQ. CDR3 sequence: CASSFGYRRKADATNEKLFF. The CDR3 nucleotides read TGCGCCAGCAGCTTTGGGTATCGCCGAAAGGCGGATGCAACTAATGAAAAACTGTTTTTT.